What follows are 23 T cell receptor beta chains derived from one specimen sequenced in a study of cytotoxic CD8 clonotypes in ibrutinib-treated CLL. Assay: immunoSEQ multiplex PCR; the TCRdb copy retains only in-frame clones and omits some. Among around 310,000 clones listed, almost 80% were seen once. This specimen consisted of PBMCs, obtained before ibrutinib treatment. Source of these receptors: a human donor with chronic lymphocytic leukemia.

The V and J genes are TRBV10-1 and TRBJ2-1; 9 bases line up with TRBD1. Unmatched junction bases numbered 4, after V lost 2 bases and J lost 5 bases. This CDR3 has 15 amino acids. Germline assignment: CDR1 WNHNN and CDR2 SYGVQD (reference sequence). CDR3 DNA sequence: TGCGCCAGCAGTGAGACGGACAGGGGAAACAATGAGCAGTTCTTC. It encodes CASSETDRGNNEQFF.

V is TRBV29-1 and J is TRBJ1-4, with D tentatively TRBD1 (5 bases). This CDR3 region has 15 residues. Germline V gene sequence: CDR1 SQVTM, CDR2 ANQGSEA. Trimming removed 4 bases at V and 3 bases at J, with 15 bases between. CDR3 sequence (DNA): TGCAGCGTTGTGTGGCCAGGGAGATCTAATGAAAAACTGTTTTTT. Its translation: CSVVWPGRSNEKLFF.

This chain joins TRBV6-5 and TRBJ2-7; D is uncertain. The CDR3 has 11 amino acids. The ends were cut back, 6 bases at V and 3 bases at J, with 6 bases in the middle. CDR1 is MNHEY, CDR2 SVGAGI, per germline. CDR3 bases: TGTGCCAGCAGGCAGTTCTACGAGCAGTACTTC. This codes for CASRQFYEQYF.

The chain is built from TRBV28 and TRBJ2-7; D unclear. Trimming removed 2 bases at V and 4 bases at J, with 15 bases between. Germline CDR1 and CDR2: MDHEN and SYDVKM. This CDR3 comprises 15 residues. CDR3 nucleotides: TGTGCCAGCAGTTTAGCCCTAAACTCCGTTTACGAGCAGTACTTC. This gives the protein CASSLALNSVYEQYF.

The rearrangement uses TRBV18 and TRBJ2-1; 12 bases fit TRBD2. The CDR3 covers 15 residues. Germline V gene data show CDR1 as KGHSH and CDR2 as LQKENI. After removal of 1 base from V and 5 bases from J, the junction contained 0 bases not matched to a gene. For the CDR3, the DNA is TGTGCCAGCTCACCACGGACTAGCGGGAACAATGAGCAGTTCTTC. Amino acids: CASSPRTSGNNEQFF.

J is TRBJ2-7 and V is TRBV5-1; D unresolved. Germline V gene sequence: CDR1 SGHRS, CDR2 YFSETQ. The ends were cut back, 0 bases at V and 2 bases at J, with 9 bases in the middle. The CDR3 length is 14 residues. CDR3 in amino acids: CASSLAKTAYEQYF. CDR3 DNA: TGCGCCAGCAGCTTGGCTAAAACAGCCTACGAGCAGTACTTC. Full variable domain (remainder filled in from reference TRBV5-1 and TRBJ2-7): KAGVTQTPRYLIKTRGQQVTLSCSPISGHRSVSWYQQTPGQGLQFLFEYFSETQRNKGNFPGRFSGRQFSNSRSEMNVSTLELGDSALYLCASSLAKTAYEQYFGPGTRLTVT.

V and J are TRBV28 and TRBJ2-7, with D perhaps TRBD2 (6 bases). The CDR3 contains 17 residues. CDR1 MDHEN and CDR2 SYDVKM come from the germline V gene. Trimming shortened V by 3 bases and J by 4 bases, and 22 bases separated the two germline ends. CDR3 coding DNA: TGTGCCAGCAGTTTTCTGCTCGGGGAGGACCGCTGGTACGAGCAGTACTTC. Protein sequence: CASSFLLGEDRWYEQYF.

The gene calls are TRBV19 and TRBJ2-7; 7 bases are a match to TRBD2. This CDR3 spans 14 amino acids. Trimming took 8 bases from V and 2 from J; bases not matched to a gene: 9. CDR1 is LNHDA, CDR2 SQIVND, per germline (reference sequence). Here the CDR3 DNA reads TGTGCCAGTCGAGCTGGGAGGGGAACCTACGAGCAGTACTTC. As protein: CASRAGRGTYEQYF.

This clone came up a few times. The chain links TRBV5-1 to TRBJ2-6; tentative D call: TRBD1 (5 bases). V was cut by 2 bases and J by 2 bases, with 20 bases left in between. The CDR3 totals 19 residues. The germline CDR1 and CDR2 sequences are SGHRS and YFSETQ. CDR3 DNA sequence: TGCGCCAGCAGCTTACGCCTAAGGACACAGGTTACTGGGGCCAACGTCCTGACTTTC. This encodes CASSLRLRTQVTGANVLTF. Combining the CDR3 with reference TRBV5-1 and TRBJ2-6 gives the whole variable domain KAGVTQTPRYLIKTRGQQVTLSCSPISGHRSVSWYQQTPGQGLQFLFEYFSETQRNKGNFPGRFSGRQFSNSRSEMNVSTLELGDSALYLCASSLRLRTQVTGANVLTFGAGSRLTVL.

The gene calls are TRBV5-4 and TRBJ2-1; 7 bases match TRBD2. This CDR3 has 15 amino acids. In germline, CDR1 is SGHNT, CDR2 YYREEE (reference sequence). V trimming: 4 bases; J trimming: 7 bases; junction bases outside the gene matches: 11. Here the CDR3 reads CASSPPLADSNEQFF. Written as DNA, the CDR3 is TGTGCCAGCAGCCCGCCGCTAGCGGACTCTAATGAGCAGTTCTTC.

V and J are TRBV29-1 and TRBJ2-2; D might be TRBD2 (7 bases). The V and J ends lost 4 bases and 5 bases respectively, with 14 bases between them. The CDR3 has 14 amino acids. Germline CDR1 reads SQVTM; CDR2 reads ANQGSEA. CDR3 nucleotide sequence: TGCAGCGTTGCGGGGGGCTGGAGTACCGGGGAGCTGTTTTTT. Amino acid sequence: CSVAGGWSTGELFF.

The chain carries TRBV28 and TRBJ1-5; 10 positions match TRBD1. The CDR3 runs to 15 residues. The V gene end was trimmed by 6 bases and the J gene end by 3 bases; junction bases not matched to a gene: 5. The germline CDR1 and CDR2 sequences are MDHEN and SYDVKM. The CDR3 DNA follows: TGTGCCAGCAGAGACAGGGGGCGCGCCAATCAGCCCCAGCATTTT. It yields the protein CASRDRGRANQPQHF.

V and J are TRBV28 and TRBJ2-7; D is uncertain. CDR1 is MDHEN and CDR2 is SYDVKM in the germline V gene. The CDR3 contains 12 residues. V lost 8 bases and J lost 5, with 13 bases in between. CDR3 sequence: CASFRVINEQYF. The CDR3 DNA sequence: TGTGCCAGCTTCCGGGTGATCAACGAGCAGTACTTC.

The rearrangement joins TRBV7-2 to TRBJ1-1; 9 bases map to TRBD1. Germline trimming cut 7 bases from V and 4 bases from J; bases unmatched to any gene: 22. This CDR3 comprises 19 residues. The V gene's germline CDR1 is SGHTA and CDR2 FQGNSA. The CDR3 DNA reads TGTGCCAGCACCCTAAGAGGACAGACAGGGGGTTTCTGGAGCACTGAAGCTTTCTTT. It encodes CASTLRGQTGGFWSTEAFF.

The chain carries TRBV15 and TRBJ1-1; possibly TRBD1 for D (5 bases). The germline gives CDR1 LNHNV, CDR2 YYDKDF (reference sequence). This CDR3 spans 16 amino acids. V was shortened by 0 bases and J by 1 base, with 12 bases between the two germline ends. Here the CDR3 DNA reads TGTGCCACCAGCAGAGAAATGACAGCTAGGAACACTGAAGCTTTCTTT. This translates into CATSREMTARNTEAFF.

This chain links TRBV25-1 with TRBJ2-1; TRBD2 might be the D (5 bases). Germline CDR1 reads MGHDK; CDR2 reads SYGVNS. V lost 6 bases and J 3 bases, leaving 12 bases between the germline ends. CDR3 length: 14 amino acids. Here the CDR3 reads CASRSGIYYNEQFF. As DNA, the CDR3 is TGTGCCAGCAGGAGCGGAATATACTACAATGAGCAGTTCTTC.

The J gene is TRBJ1-1, the V gene TRBV4-1; unclear D gene. Germline CDR1 MGHRA, CDR2 YSYEKL. The CDR3 runs 17 residues. V was shortened by 6 bases and J by 0 bases, with 20 bases between the two germline ends. CDR3 protein: CASRGMGIRFMNTEAFF. The CDR3 bases are TGCGCCAGCAGGGGGATGGGGATACGGTTCATGAACACTGAAGCTTTCTTT.

This chain joins TRBV30 and TRBJ2-3; D is possibly TRBD2 (6 bases). Between the trimmed V and J ends, which lost 8 bases and 4 bases, there was a span of 16 bases. Germline CDR1 is GTSNPN and CDR2 is SVGIG (reference sequence). The CDR3 covers 13 residues. The CDR3 reads CARTTRRSDTQYF. The CDR3 DNA is TGTGCCAGGACGACTAGGCGGTCAGATACGCAGTATTTT.

The J gene is TRBJ2-1, the V gene TRBV7-3; D remains ambiguous. Germline V gene data show CDR1 as SGHTA and CDR2 as FQGTGA. V was shortened by 5 bases and J by 0 bases, with 5 bases between the two germline ends. This CDR3 contains 13 residues. In DNA, the CDR3 is TGTGCCAGCAGCATTAACTCCTACAATGAGCAGTTCTTC. It translates to CASSINSYNEQFF.

This clone was seen once. This chain uses TRBV19 with TRBJ1-5; D call uncertain. The CDR3 has 12 residues. Germline CDR1 LNHDA, CDR2 SQIVND (reference sequence). V lost 3 bases to trimming and J lost 5 bases, with 5 bases between them. CDR3 sequence (DNA): TGTGCCAGTAGTATTGGAGATCAGCCCCAGCATTTT. Its protein is CASSIGDQPQHF.

This clone appeared a few times. This chain links TRBV7-2 with TRBJ1-5; D gene unclear. There are 13 residues in the CDR3. V was shortened by 8 bases and J by 3 bases, with 11 bases between the two germline ends. Germline V gene data show CDR1 as SGHTA and CDR2 as FQGNSA. The CDR3 spells CASSGWVNQPQHF. The DNA for the CDR3 is TGTGCCAGCTCGGGGTGGGTCAATCAGCCCCAGCATTTT. Complete variable domain (other parts from reference TRBV7-2 and TRBJ1-5): GAGVSQSPSNKVTEKGKDVELRCDPISGHTALYWYRQSLGQGLEFLIYFQGNSAPDKSGLPSDRFSAERTGGSVSTLTIQRTQQEDSAVYLCASSGWVNQPQHFGDGTRLSIL.

This clone has more than one count but fewer than ten. The gene calls are TRBV6-1 and TRBJ1-2, with D possibly being TRBD1 (6 bases). The germline V gene encodes CDR1 MNHNS and CDR2 SASEGT. V shed 6 bases and J shed 1 base, with 9 bases lying between them. The CDR3 is made up of 13 amino acids. This CDR3 reads CASRGQSNYGYTF. CDR3 nucleotide sequence: TGTGCCAGCAGAGGACAGAGTAACTATGGCTACACCTTC.

The chain employs TRBV4-3 and TRBJ2-7; 7 bases align to TRBD1. The CDR3 length is 16 residues. Germline CDR1 LGHNA, CDR2 YSLEER. J was trimmed by 4 bases and V by 1 base; bases with no gene match: 10. The CDR3 DNA reads TGCGCCAGCAGCCAAGTGTACCCCGGGACAGAATACGAGCAGTACTTC. Protein product: CASSQVYPGTEYEQYF.